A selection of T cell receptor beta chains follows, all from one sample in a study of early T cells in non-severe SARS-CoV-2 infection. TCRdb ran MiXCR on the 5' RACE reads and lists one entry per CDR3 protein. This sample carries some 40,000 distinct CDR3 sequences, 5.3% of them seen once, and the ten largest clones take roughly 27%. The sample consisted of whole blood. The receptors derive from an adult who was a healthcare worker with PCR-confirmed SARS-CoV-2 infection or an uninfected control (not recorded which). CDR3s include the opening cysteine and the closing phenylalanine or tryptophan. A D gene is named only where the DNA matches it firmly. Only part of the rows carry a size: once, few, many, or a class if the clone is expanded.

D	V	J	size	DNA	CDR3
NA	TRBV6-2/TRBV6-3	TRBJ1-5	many	TGTGCCAGCAGTTACTCGATCTCGGTCCCAGGGAAGCCCCAGCATTTT	CASSYSISVPGKPQHF
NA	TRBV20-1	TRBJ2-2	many	TGCAGTGCTAGGAGCCGGGACCCGGTCACCGGGGAGCTGTTTTTT	CSARSRDPVTGELFF
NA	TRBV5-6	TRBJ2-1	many	TGTGCCAGCAGCCACAGAGGGGCACCCGCCTACAATGAGCAGTTCTTC	CASSHRGAPAYNEQFF
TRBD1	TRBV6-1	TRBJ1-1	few	TGTGCCAGCAGAACAAAGGGGGCGAACACTGAAGCTTTCTTT	CASRTKGANTEAFF
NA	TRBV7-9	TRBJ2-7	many	TGTGCCAGCAGCCATGGACAGTTCGGGCAGTACTTC	CASSHGQFGQYF
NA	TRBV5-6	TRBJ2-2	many	TGTGCCAGCAGCCGAATTACCGGGAGCGGGGAGCTGTTTTTT	CASSRITGSGELFF
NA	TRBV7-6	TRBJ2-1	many	TGTGCCAGCAGCTTGGGGGGCAGCAATGAGCAGTTCTTC	CASSLGGSNEQFF
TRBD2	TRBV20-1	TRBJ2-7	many	TGCAGTGCTAGAGATGTATACTCTAGCGGCAGCTCCTACGAGCAGTACTTC	CSARDVYSSGSSYEQYF
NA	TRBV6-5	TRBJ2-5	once	TGTGCCAGCAGTTACGGTCGCCTCCAAGAGACCCAGAACTTC	CASSYGRLQETQNF
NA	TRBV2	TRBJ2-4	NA	TGTGCCAGCATGGGCATTGGAAACATTCAGTACTTC	CASMGIGNIQYF
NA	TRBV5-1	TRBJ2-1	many	TGCGCCAGCAGCTCGTGGTTGGCGGCGGACAATGAGCAGTTCTTC	CASSSWLAADNEQFF
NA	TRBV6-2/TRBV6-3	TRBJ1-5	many	TGTGCCAGCAGTTATCCCTATAGCAATCAGCCCCAGCATTTT	CASSYPYSNQPQHF
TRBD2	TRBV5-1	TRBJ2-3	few	TGCGCCAGCAGTGGGCTAGCGGGGCATGGGAAAACAGATACGCAGTATTTT	CASSGLAGHGKTDTQYF
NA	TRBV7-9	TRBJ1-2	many	TGTGCCAGCAGCCCGCTGGCCTACACCTTC	CASSPLAYTF
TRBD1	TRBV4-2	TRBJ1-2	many	TGTGCCAGCAGCCAAGATACCGGTGGGACAGGGAATGGCTACACCTTC	CASSQDTGGTGNGYTF
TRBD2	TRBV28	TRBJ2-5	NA	TGTGCCAGCCGACGAAGCGGGAGGGTGGAGACCCAGTACTTC	CASRRSGRVETQYF
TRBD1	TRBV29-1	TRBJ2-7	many	TGCAGCGTTACCGGGACAGGCACCTACGAGCAGTACTTC	CSVTGTGTYEQYF
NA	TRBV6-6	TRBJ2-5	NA	TGTGCCAGCAGTTACGGGGGGCAGCCCCAAGAGACCCAGTACTTC	CASSYGGQPQETQYF
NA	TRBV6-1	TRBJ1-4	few	TGTGCCAGCAGTCCCCTCGGCGACTCAACTAATGAAAAACTGTTTTTT	CASSPLGDSTNEKLFF
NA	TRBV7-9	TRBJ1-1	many	TGTGCCAGCAGCTTAGGGGTTAGCCACACTGAAGCTTTCTTT	CASSLGVSHTEAFF
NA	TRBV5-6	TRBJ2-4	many	TGTGCCAGCAGCCCAAGTTGGGGCTTGGGATTCGACATTCAGTACTTC	CASSPSWGLGFDIQYF
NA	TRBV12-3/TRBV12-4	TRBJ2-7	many	TGTGCCAGCAGTTTAGTTGGCACGGCCCCGCCCCAGCAGTACTTC	CASSLVGTAPPQQYF
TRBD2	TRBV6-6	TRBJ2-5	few	TGTGCCAGCAGTTACTCGAGGGCCATGGCGGGAGGGTCGGAGACCCAGTACTTC	CASSYSRAMAGGSETQYF
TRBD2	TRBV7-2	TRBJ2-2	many	TGTGCCAGCAGCTTAGTGGGGACTAGCATCACCGGGGAGCTGTTTTTT	CASSLVGTSITGELFF
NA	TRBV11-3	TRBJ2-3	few	TGTGCCAGCAGCTTAAGGGGAGAAGCAGATACGCAGTATTTT	CASSLRGEADTQYF